The clone carrying this T cell receptor (beta chain) rates as medium-sized. Its antigen is undetermined. Germline V gives CDR1 LGHNA, CDR2 YSLEER. V trimming: 0 bases; J trimming: 5 bases; junction bases outside the gene matches: 10. This CDR3 is built from 17 residues. The entry originates in a study of cytomegalovirus exposure and HLA in healthy donors. The overall study: From about 180 million T cells, an earlier analysis saw roughly 100 million unique TCR beta sequences. Findings and limits, study-wide: Reported findings show TCR beta sequences accurately forecast HLA-A and HLA-B alleles in most subjects.

The study ran its PCR with 60 Vbeta and 13 Jbeta primers. Data came from immunoSEQ multiplex PCR; TCRdb stores just in-frame clones and leaves some out. The table records around 69,000 clones, less than 85% of them present only once. This TCR derives from a woman between 45 and 65 years old in good health and CMV-seropositive. The gene calls are TRBV4-3 and TRBJ2-3; 8 positions agree with TRBD1. Material: PBMCs. CDR3 nucleotides: TGCGCCAGCAGCCAAGATGGAACAGGGGGAATGATAGATACGCAGTATTTT. It is translated as CASSQDGTGGMIDTQYF.